Below are 26 T cell receptor beta chains sequenced from a single sample in a study of blood T cell repertoires in COVID-19. Libraries were prepared by immunoSEQ multiplex PCR; TCRdb keeps only in-frame clonotypes and omits some of them. Of under 300,000 clones listed, around 79% are singletons. The sample taken for sequencing was peripheral blood. These receptors were taken from a woman older than 75 with acute or convalescent COVID-19.

This clone was counted once. The gene calls are TRBV10-1 and TRBJ1-3; D unclear. The CDR3 has 13 amino acids. Germline CDR1 reads WNHNN; CDR2 reads SYGVQD (reference sequence). V lost 5 bases and J lost 3, with 8 bases in between. The CDR3 coding sequence is TGCGCCAGCAGTCCCGGGTATGGAAACACCATATATTTT. Translation gives CASSPGYGNTIYF.

The rearrangement uses TRBV7-9 and TRBJ2-3, with 10 bases that match TRBD2. This CDR3 is built from 16 residues. V lost 4 bases, J lost 6 bases, and 10 bases stayed unmatched. Per the germline V gene, CDR1 is SEHNR and CDR2 is FQNEAQ (reference sequence). Here the CDR3 reads CASSSTIAGGPDTQYF. The CDR3 DNA reads TGTGCCAGCAGCTCGACAATAGCGGGGGGCCCCGATACGCAGTATTTT.

This rearrangement joins TRBV3-1 (or the pseudogene TRBV3-2) to TRBJ1-1, with TRBD1 matching over 11 bases. J lost 0 bases, V lost 6 bases, and 9 bases had no gene match. This CDR3 has 17 residues. The germline gives CDR1 LGHDT, CDR2 YNNKEL (reference sequence). Here the CDR3 DNA reads TGTGCCAGCAGGGCTAACCGGGACAGGGGGGTGAACACTGAAGCTTTCTTT. Amino acid sequence: CASRANRDRGVNTEAFF.

In its sample, this clone was seen a few times. The genes are TRBV10-1 and TRBJ1-1; the D is unclear. CDR1 WNHNN and CDR2 SYGVQD come from the germline V gene (reference sequence). This CDR3 spans 15 amino acids. V lost 2 bases to trimming and J lost 8 bases, with 18 bases between them. The CDR3 loop reads CASSEDRMGANEAFF. CDR3 coding DNA: TGCGCCAGCAGTGAGGACCGCATGGGCGCAAACGAAGCTTTCTTT.

The J gene is TRBJ1-4, the V gene TRBV9; D is perhaps TRBD1 (6 bases). The CDR3 loop spans 16 amino acids. The germline CDR1 and CDR2 sequences are SGDLS and YYNGEE. With 1 base removed from V and 1 base from J, the gap between germline ends came to 11 bases. The CDR3 DNA sequence: TGTGCCAGCAGCGTAACACAGGGAAGAACTAATGAAAAACTGTTTTTT. Its protein product is CASSVTQGRTNEKLFF.

J is TRBJ1-1 and V is TRBV5-6, with a possible D match to TRBD1 (6 bases). CDR1 and CDR2 (germline): SGHDT, YYEEEE. The V and J ends lost 6 bases and 1 base respectively, with 16 bases between them. This CDR3 has 15 amino acids. The CDR3 nucleotides read TGTGCCAGCACCCTCCGGCAGGGGCGGAACACTGAAGCTTTCTTT. It encodes CASTLRQGRNTEAFF.

The chain couples TRBV7-9 to TRBJ1-4, with 11 bases fitting TRBD1. V shed 1 base, J shed 10 bases, and the junction held 14 bases outside the gene matches. The CDR3 loop spans 18 amino acids. The germline CDR1 and CDR2 sequences are SEHNR and FQNEAQ (reference sequence). DNA for the CDR3: TGTGCCAGCAGCTTAGGCGGGACAGGGGGTACAACTCAGGGAAAACTGTTTTTT. Encoded protein: CASSLGGTGGTTQGKLFF.

This clone came up a few times. The chain is built from TRBV29-1 and TRBJ2-7, with 10 bases identical to TRBD1. CDR3 length: 14 residues. Unmatched junction bases numbered 7, after V lost 6 bases and J lost 2 bases. Germline loops: CDR1 SQVTM, CDR2 ANQGSEA. CDR3 sequence: CSVATGTGAYEQYF. DNA for the CDR3: TGCAGCGTGGCTACCGGGACAGGGGCCTACGAGCAGTACTTC.

CDR3 sequence (DNA): TGTGCCAGCAGCTTCCGGGACTTCAACACAGATACGCAGTATTTT. Translated, it gives CASSFRDFNTDTQYF. The chain combines TRBV7-8 with TRBJ2-3; D is perhaps TRBD2 (6 bases). CDR1 SGHVS and CDR2 FQNEAQ come from the germline V gene. The V and J ends lost 3 bases and 2 bases respectively, with 12 bases between them. The CDR3 is 15 amino acids.

This chain connects TRBV19 to TRBJ2-3; 10 positions agree with TRBD2. The CDR3 runs 14 residues. Per the germline V gene, CDR1 is LNHDA and CDR2 is SQIVND (reference sequence). Trimming removed 10 bases from V and 2 bases from J; junction bases left unmatched: 6. In nucleotides, the CDR3 is TGTGCCACTGATAGCGGGGGGAACACAGATACGCAGTATTTT. This sequence encodes CATDSGGNTDTQYF.

The DNA of the CDR3 is TGTGCCAGCAGCTTAGGCAGGGAAAAACTGTTTTTT. Translated: CASSLGREKLFF. The rearrangement joins TRBV7-9 to TRBJ1-4; no reliable D call. The length of the CDR3 is 12 residues. CDR1 and CDR2 from the germline V gene are SEHNR and FQNEAQ (reference sequence). V lost 1 base and J 8 bases, leaving 5 bases between the germline ends.

In the case of this clone: At one end the junction does not follow the germline gene, possibly because of a read error. The chain carries TRBV7-8 and TRBJ1-5, with a possible D match to TRBD1 (5 bases). The germline V gene encodes CDR1 SGHVS and CDR2 FQNEAQ. This CDR3 spans 16 amino acids. CDR3 sequence (DNA): TGTGCCAGCAGCCTAGCTAGGACATTTAGCAATCAGCCCCAGCATTTT. As protein: CASSLARTFSNQPQHF.

The chain recombines TRBV27 with TRBJ1-5; no clear D gene. V was trimmed by 5 bases and J by 1 base, leaving 12 bases between them. From germline, CDR1 is MNHEY and CDR2 SMNVEV (reference sequence). This CDR3 is built from 15 residues. The CDR3 DNA sequence: TGTGCCAGCAGTGTAATACGGAGAAGCAATCAGCCCCAGCATTTT. Translating it yields CASSVIRRSNQPQHF.

The rearrangement uses TRBV5-4 and TRBJ2-1; D might be TRBD2 (6 bases). Trimming removed 4 bases from V and 10 bases from J, with 12 bases in between. This CDR3 is built from 12 residues. CDR1 is SGHNT and CDR2 is YYREEE in the germline V gene (reference sequence). CDR3 residues: CASSPEEGEQFF. The CDR3 coding sequence is TGTGCCAGCAGCCCCGAGGAGGGGGAGCAGTTCTTC.

The chain is built from TRBV7-2 and TRBJ1-1; D perhaps matches TRBD1 (5 bases). CDR1 is SGHTA and CDR2 is FQGNSA in the germline V gene. The CDR3 extends over 14 amino acids. V lost 1 base to trimming and J lost 5 bases, with 11 bases between them. The CDR3 DNA reads as TGTGCCAGCAGCTTAGGGCCTCAGGGAACTGAAGCTTTCTTT. As protein: CASSLGPQGTEAFF.

The chain has TRBV6-1 and TRBJ1-6; D is perhaps TRBD1 (6 bases). Germline V gene data show CDR1 as MNHNS and CDR2 as SASEGT. V was cut by 3 bases and J by 0 bases, with 21 bases left in between. CDR3 length: 20 residues. CDR3 DNA sequence: TGTGCCAGCAGTGAGCCCCCCGGTGGACAGTTGAGCTCCTATAATTCACCCCTCCACTTT. Amino acid sequence: CASSEPPGGQLSSYNSPLHF.

This clone was recorded a few times. The chain recombines TRBV29-1 with TRBJ2-7, with D perhaps TRBD1 (6 bases). The CDR3 length is 12 residues. Germline V gene lookup returns CDR1 SQVTM and CDR2 ANQGSEA. Trimming removed 5 bases at V and 2 bases at J, with 10 bases between. CDR3 protein: CSVRDNAYEQYF. The CDR3 region has the DNA TGCAGCGTTCGGGACAATGCCTACGAGCAGTACTTC.

The V gene is TRBV9, the J gene TRBJ2-7, with D uncertain. CDR1 is SGDLS and CDR2 is YYNGEE in the germline V gene. The CDR3 is made up of 12 amino acids. The V end was cut by 3 bases, the J end by 3 bases, with 7 bases between. The CDR3 DNA reads TGTGCCAGCAGCGGAGTTGGCTACGAGCAGTACTTC. Protein: CASSGVGYEQYF. The full variable domain, its missing parts supplied by reference TRBV9 and TRBJ2-7, is DSGVTQTPKHLITATGQRVTLRCSPRSGDLSVYWYQQSLDQGLQFLIQYYNGEERAKGNILERFSAQQFPDLHSELNLSSLELGDSALYFCASSGVGYEQYFGPGTRLTVT.

The V and J genes are TRBV11-2 and TRBJ2-7; 10 nucleotides match TRBD2. Looked up from germline, CDR1 is SGHAT and CDR2 is FQNNGV. V was pared by 1 base and J by 1 base, with 4 bases of the junction left unmatched. The CDR3 is 16 amino acids. In DNA, the CDR3 is TGTGCCAGCAGCTTAGGGGGTAGCGGGGGGTCCTACGAGCAGTACTTC. It yields the protein CASSLGGSGGSYEQYF.

For this clone: Other DNA sequences within the sample encode an identical CDR3. The chain recombines TRBV5-1 with TRBJ1-1; possible D gene TRBD1, 6 bases. Trimming removed 3 bases from V and 4 bases from J, with 13 bases in between. The CDR3 sequence is 14 residues long. Germline V lookup: CDR1 SGHRS, CDR2 YFSETQ. CDR3 in DNA: TGCGCCAGCAGCTCACAAGGGGGGGGCACTGAAGCTTTCTTT. It translates to CASSSQGGGTEAFF. Supplemented by reference TRBV5-1 and TRBJ1-1, the full variable domain reads KAGVTQTPRYLIKTRGQQVTLSCSPISGHRSVSWYQQTPGQGLQFLFEYFSETQRNKGNFPGRFSGRQFSNSRSEMNVSTLELGDSALYLCASSSQGGGTEAFFGQGTRLTVV.

This clone has at least ten counts. The chain couples TRBV6-2 or TRBV6-3 to TRBJ2-1, with 8 nucleotides matching TRBD2. Germline loops: CDR1 MNHEY, CDR2 SVGEGT. The CDR3 is made up of 13 amino acids. V was pared by 3 bases and J by 8 bases, with 3 bases of the junction left unmatched. The CDR3 region has the DNA TGTGCCAGCAGTTATGAGCGGGGGTATGAGCAGTTCTTC. Translation: CASSYERGYEQFF.

Regarding this clone: Additional DNA sequences in this sample encode the identical CDR3. The genes are TRBV5-1 and TRBJ1-4; tentative D call: TRBD1 (6 bases). Trimming shortened V by 3 bases and J by 1 base, and 7 bases separated the two germline ends. From germline, CDR1 is SGHRS and CDR2 YFSETQ. The CDR3 has 14 residues. CDR3 nucleotides: TGCGCCAGCAGCTCACAGGGAACTAATGAAAAACTGTTTTTT. Residues: CASSSQGTNEKLFF.

The chain links TRBV18 to TRBJ1-5; a weak D match, TRBD1 (5 bases). Looked up from germline, CDR1 is KGHSH and CDR2 is LQKENI. V lost 3 bases and J lost 3, with 12 bases in between. This CDR3 is built from 15 residues. Here the CDR3 DNA reads TGTGCCAGCTCACCGGGGCAGGCTTCCAATCAGCCCCAGCATTTT. Translated: CASSPGQASNQPQHF.

V usage is TRBV3-1 (or the pseudogene TRBV3-2) and J usage is TRBJ2-5; 14 bases map to TRBD2. The trim removed 3 bases at V and 4 bases at J, leaving 7 bases unmatched. The length of the CDR3 is 17 residues. Germline values: CDR1 LGHDT, CDR2 YNNKEL (reference sequence). The CDR3 coding sequence is TGTGCCAGCAGCCACCAGGGACTAGCGGGGGCTTCAGAGACCCAGTACTTC. Amino acid sequence: CASSHQGLAGASETQYF.

This clone was picked up a small number of times. The genes are TRBV7-2 and TRBJ1-2; 7 bases align to TRBD1. Losses at the gene ends were 1 base for V and 4 bases for J; bases not matched to a gene: 3. The CDR3 is 14 residues long. From germline, CDR1 is SGHTA and CDR2 FQGNSA. The CDR3 reads CASSLGQGSYGYTF. The DNA for the CDR3 is TGTGCCAGCAGCTTAGGACAGGGAAGCTATGGCTACACCTTC.

This clone was observed a handful of times. This chain's CDR3 is CASSPDTYYGYTF. The CDR3 bases are TGTGCCAGCTCACCGGACACCTACTATGGCTACACCTTC. This chain links TRBV18 with TRBJ1-2; D perhaps matches TRBD1 (5 bases). Trimming left V 3 bases short and J 3 bases short, with 8 bases between. The germline CDR1 and CDR2 sequences are KGHSH and LQKENI. CDR3 length: 13 amino acids.